These T cell receptor beta chains were read from a single sample in a study of technical replicates of blood from several donors. The protocol was immunoSEQ multiplex PCR, while the TCRdb copy is restricted to in-frame clones and leaves out a portion. The table shows about 74,000 clones, with over 75% occurring only once. The sequenced sample consisted of T cells isolated from PBMCs. These receptors all stem from a human donor in good health. Both conserved end residues are part of each CDR3. Each record gives: D gene, V gene, clone size, J gene, CDR3 DNA, CDR3 protein. D genes are given only for firm matches. Expanded clones are given a class, and other clones once, few, many or no size at all.

>TRBD1|TRBV7-9|NA|TRBJ2-7
TGTGCCAGCAGGACAGGGTACGAGCAGTACTTC
CASRTGYEQYF
>TRBD2|TRBV25-1|NA|TRBJ2-7
TGTGCCAGCAGTGAATTGGGGGGGAACGAGCAGTACTTC
CASSELGGNEQYF
>NA|TRBV19|NA|TRBJ1-2
TGTGCCAGTAGTATAGGTATTGCAGGCTATGGCTACACCTTC
CASSIGIAGYGYTF
>NA|TRBV30|NA|TRBJ1-3
TGTGCCTGGGGCAAGGGACTCGGAAACACCATATATTTT
CAWGKGLGNTIYF
>TRBD1|TRBV5-1|NA|TRBJ1-3
TGCGCCAGCAGCTTAGGGACAGGTTGGGGAAACACCATATATTTT
CASSLGTGWGNTIYF
>NA|TRBV6-1|NA|TRBJ1-5
TGTGCCAGCAGTGAAAATGACGGAGGAATGGGAAACAATCAGCCCCAGCATTTT
CASSENDGGMGNNQPQHF
>TRBD1|TRBV5-1|NA|TRBJ1-4
TGCGCCAGCAGCTTGGATAACGGGACAGGGGACGAAAAACTGTTTTTT
CASSLDNGTGDEKLFF
>TRBD1|TRBV5-1|NA|TRBJ2-1
TGCGCCAGCAGCTTAACGCCCCAGGGGGTTGAGCAGTTCTTC
CASSLTPQGVEQFF
>TRBD1|TRBV6-6|NA|TRBJ2-7
TGTGCCAGCAGTATACAGGGGTCGAGCTCCTACGAGCAGTACTTC
CASSIQGSSSYEQYF
>TRBD1|TRBV14|NA|TRBJ1-2
TGTGCCAGCAGCCAAGCAGGGGGCTATGGCTACACCTTC
CASSQAGGYGYTF
>NA|TRBV11-1|NA|TRBJ2-7
TGTGCCAGCAGCTTAACTGGGGCCACAGCCGAGCAGTACTTC
CASSLTGATAEQYF
>NA|TRBV6-1|NA|TRBJ1-3
TGTGCCAGTCCTCGGGACTTCGCGGGAAACACCATATATTTT
CASPRDFAGNTIYF
>NA|TRBV28|NA|TRBJ2-2
TGTGCCAGCAGTTTCGGGGTTTCGAACACCGGGGAGCTGTTTTTT
CASSFGVSNTGELFF
>TRBD1|TRBV25-1|NA|TRBJ2-1
TGTGCCAGCAAGGGACAGGGCAACAATGAGCAGTTCTTC
CASKGQGNNEQFF
>TRBD1|TRBV29-1|once|TRBJ2-1
TGCAGCGTTGACCCCGGGACAGGGGCCTACAATGAGCAGTTCTTC
CSVDPGTGAYNEQFF
>TRBD1|TRBV18|NA|TRBJ2-7
TGTGCCAGCTCGCCTACACCGGGACAGGGGGCGTTCGAGCAGTACTTC
CASSPTPGQGAFEQYF
>TRBD1|TRBV7-8|NA|TRBJ1-1
TGTGCCAGCAGCGCCCGACAGGGAACAGGCATGAACACTGAAGCTTTCTTT
CASSARQGTGMNTEAFF
>NA|TRBV20-1|NA|TRBJ1-2
TGCAGTGCTAGAGCTGGGGCGCCCTACACCTTC
CSARAGAPYTF
>NA|TRBV2|NA|TRBJ2-7
TGTGCCAGCAGTGACACTTACGAGCAGTACTTC
CASSDTYEQYF
>NA|TRBV6-1|NA|TRBJ2-7
TGTGCCGGAGAAGGGCAGGGGGGCTACGAGCAGTACTTC
CAGEGQGGYEQYF
>NA|TRBV19|NA|TRBJ2-1
TGTGCCAGTAAGACGGGAACTAACTACAATGAGCAGTTCTTC
CASKTGTNYNEQFF
>NA|TRBV18|NA|TRBJ1-2
TGTGCCAGCTCGCTCGACAGATCCTATGGCTACACCTTC
CASSLDRSYGYTF
>NA|TRBV5-1|NA|TRBJ1-2
TGCGCCAGCAGCCCGGACAGCTTTAACTATGGCTACACCTTC
CASSPDSFNYGYTF
>NA|TRBV11-3|NA|TRBJ2-3
TGTGCCAGCAGCTTAGATGGGCCGGCTCAGGGTACGCAGTATTTT
CASSLDGPAQGTQYF
>NA|TRBV2|NA|TRBJ1-5
TGTGCCAGCAGTGAGATAGGGTATGGGAGTCAGCCCCAGCATTTT
CASSEIGYGSQPQHF
>NA|TRBV6-5|NA|TRBJ1-1
TGTGCCAGCAGTTACTCGACACTCCCTGAAGCTTTCTTT
CASSYSTLPEAFF